The 31 T cell receptor beta chains reported below all come from one sample, sequenced in a study of regulatory T cells in long-lasting Graves disease. Arm-PCR of CDR3 regions with iRepertoire HTBI primers generated TCR beta libraries. TCRdb passed the multiplex PCR reads through MiXCR, listing each CDR3 protein once. The sample consists of around 250,000 distinct CDR3 sequences, over 20% of them appearing once. This sample's time point: newly diagnosed GD, antithyroid drugs for less than 3 months. PBMCs provided the RNA from which the TCR library was made. Here the sequenced sample was peripheral blood mononuclear cells (PBMCs), taken at new diagnosis, from a patient treated with antithyroid drugs. All receptors come from a female donor with Graves disease.

This clonotype was detected many times. The rearrangement joins TRBV28 to TRBJ2-2, with TRBD2 identical over 13 bases. Germline V gene lookup returns CDR1 MDHEN and CDR2 SYDVKM. This CDR3 region has 20 residues. V lost 3 bases to trimming and J lost 3 bases; unmatched junction nucleotides: 13. CDR3 in amino acids: CASSFPGLAGEKRDTGELFF. The CDR3 nucleotides are TGTGCCAGCAGTTTCCCTGGACTAGCGGGAGAAAAAAGGGACACCGGGGAGCTGTTTTTT.

Comments on this clonotype: Possible read error: a much larger clone is one base away. The chain recombines TRBV20-1 with TRBJ2-1; 8 positions agree with TRBD1. Germline V gene sequence: CDR1 DFQATT, CDR2 SNEGSKA (reference sequence). Losses at the gene ends were 3 bases for V and 10 bases for J; bases not matched to a gene: 2. The CDR3 is 11 residues long. The CDR3 DNA sequence: TGCAGTGCTAGCCCAGGGGGCGAGCAGTTCTTC. It yields the protein CSASPGGEQFF.

Regarding this clonotype: This may stem from a read error, because a much larger clone lies one nucleotide away. The chain is built from TRBV7-3 and TRBJ1-1; 7 bases fit TRBD1. The CDR3 consists of 15 residues. CDR1 and CDR2 from the germline V gene are SGHTA and FQGTGA. V was clipped by 5 bases and J by 0 bases; unmatched bases: 6. This CDR3 is CASSPTGTVNTEAFF. The CDR3 coding sequence is TGTGCCAGCAGCCCAACCGGGACAGTGAACACTGAAGCTTTCTTT.

The table lists this clonotype with many counts. The V and J genes are TRBV20-1 and TRBJ1-1, with no clear D. V was cut by 1 base and J by 2 bases, with 8 bases left in between. Germline-derived CDR1 and CDR2 are DFQATT and SNEGSKA (reference sequence). The CDR3 totals 13 residues. The CDR3: CSARGLVNTEAFF. Here the CDR3 DNA reads TGCAGTGCTAGAGGCTTAGTTAACACTGAAGCTTTCTTT.

This clonotype was detected ten times or more. The genes are TRBV12-3 or TRBV12-4 and TRBJ2-3; the match to TRBD2 covers 7 bases. V trimming: 6 bases; J trimming: 0 bases; junction bases outside the gene matches: 3. The CDR3 contains 14 residues. The DNA of the CDR3 is TGTGCCAGCAGATATAGCGGGAGCACAGATACGCAGTATTTT. It encodes CASRYSGSTDTQYF.

This clonotype was seen only a few times. The chain carries TRBV5-1 and TRBJ2-7, with D possibly being TRBD1 (5 bases). The ends were cut back, 2 bases at V and 1 base at J, with 10 bases in the middle. The CDR3 totals 14 residues. Germline V CDR1 and CDR2: SGHRS, YFSETQ. CDR3 loop: CASSFPSGSYEQYF. The DNA for the CDR3 is TGCGCCAGCAGCTTTCCTTCAGGGTCCTACGAGCAGTACTTC.

This clonotype showed up many times. The chain has TRBV29-1 and TRBJ2-3, with TRBD1 identical over 10 bases. Germline V CDR1 and CDR2: SQVTM, ANQGSEA. This CDR3 contains 15 residues. Trimming at V came to 5 bases and at J to 6 bases, leaving 11 bases not matched to a gene. CDR3 DNA sequence: TGCAGCGTTAGGGCCGGGACAGGGGTTTCGGATACGCAGTATTTT. The encoded protein is CSVRAGTGVSDTQYF.

The V gene is TRBV9, the J gene TRBJ2-3; D is undetermined. The DNA end favors TRBJ1-5, so the J call may be wrong. Per germline, CDR1 SGDLS and CDR2 YYNGEE. The CDR3 covers 14 residues. CDR3 nucleotide sequence: TGTGCCAGCAGTCACCGGTCGAGCACAGATACGCAGCATTTT. Protein: CASSHRSSTDTQHF.

The chain is built from TRBV20-1 and TRBJ2-1; TRBD2 agrees at 12 bases. This CDR3 is built from 19 residues. Looked up from germline, CDR1 is DFQATT and CDR2 is SNEGSKA (reference sequence). With V trimmed by 0 bases and J by 0 bases, 9 bases remained unmatched. CDR3 coding DNA: TGCAGTGCTAGAGATCTAGGACTAGCGGGACAGAGCTCCTACAATGAGCAGTTCTTC. Its translation: CSARDLGLAGQSSYNEQFF.

In this sample, this clonotype turned up many times. This chain connects TRBV28 to TRBJ1-4; possible D gene TRBD1, 5 bases. V lost 3 bases and J 8 bases, leaving 16 bases between the germline ends. The CDR3 has 15 amino acids. Looked up from germline, CDR1 is MDHEN and CDR2 is SYDVKM. CDR3 bases: TGTGCCAGCAGTTTCCGGGGCGGGTATTCCGAAAAACTGTTTTTT. Its protein is CASSFRGGYSEKLFF.

This clonotype was recorded at least ten times. The rearrangement joins TRBV5-1 to TRBJ2-1, with D unresolved. Germline V CDR1 and CDR2: SGHRS, YFSETQ. This CDR3 has 14 amino acids. Trimming stripped 4 bases from V and 4 bases from J, with 12 bases between. The chain's CDR3 is CASSEEEGYNEQFF. In DNA, the CDR3 is TGCGCCAGCAGCGAAGAGGAAGGGTACAATGAGCAGTTCTTC.

This clonotype showed up many times. The genes are TRBV6-2 or TRBV6-3 and TRBJ2-1; TRBD2 agrees at 7 bases. The V gene end was trimmed by 7 bases and the J gene end by 3 bases; junction bases not matched to a gene: 3. The CDR3 loop spans 13 amino acids. Germline CDR1 MNHEY, CDR2 SVGEGT. CDR3 nucleotide sequence: TGTGCCAGCATGGCTAGCGGCTACAATGAGCAGTTCTTC. Its protein is CASMASGYNEQFF.

This clonotype appeared many times. The chain employs TRBV6-1 and TRBJ2-2, with TRBD2 matching over 7 bases. The ends lost 9 bases at V and 0 bases at J; junction bases unmatched: 4. Germline CDR1 is MNHNS and CDR2 is SASEGT. The CDR3 totals 14 residues. CDR3 loop: CARGGGTNTGELFF. DNA for the CDR3: TGTGCCAGGGGGGGGGGTACGAACACCGGGGAGCTGTTTTTT.

This clonotype was observed at least ten times. The chain employs TRBV11-2 and TRBJ1-6; 8 positions match TRBD1. V shed 5 bases, J shed 7 bases, and the junction held 4 bases outside the gene matches. The length of the CDR3 is 14 residues. Germline-derived CDR1 and CDR2 are SGHAT and FQNNGV. The CDR3 DNA follows: TGTGCCAGCAGCAGACAGGGGTGGAATTCACCCCTCCACTTT. Translation gives CASSRQGWNSPLHF.

This clonotype was detected a few times. The chain employs TRBV6-2 or TRBV6-3 and TRBJ1-3; TRBD1 might be the D (6 bases). With 5 bases removed from V and 4 bases from J, the gap between germline ends came to 9 bases. Per germline, CDR1 MNHEY and CDR2 SVGEGT. The CDR3 consists of 13 residues. CDR3 in DNA: TGTGCCAGCAGTGAGACAGGAGGAAACACCATATATTTT. Amino acids: CASSETGGNTIYF.

This clonotype was seen at least ten times. The chain couples TRBV10-2 to TRBJ1-4; weak D call: TRBD1 (5 bases). The V end lost 5 bases, the J end lost 8 bases, and 15 bases lay between the germline ends. The CDR3 extends over 14 amino acids. CDR1 WSHSY and CDR2 SAAADI come from the germline V gene. The CDR3: CASSRTRGQEKLFF. CDR3 DNA: TGCGCCAGCAGTAGGACACGGGGTCAGGAAAAACTGTTTTTT.

This clonotype was recorded at least ten times. The chain is built from TRBV11-2 and TRBJ1-2, with 7 bases matching TRBD1. This CDR3 has 12 amino acids. Losses at the gene ends were 5 bases for V and 6 bases for J; bases not matched to a gene: 3. CDR1 SGHAT and CDR2 FQNNGV come from the germline V gene. CDR3 in DNA: TGTGCCAGCAGCGCGACAGGGAATGGCTACACCTTC. Its protein is CASSATGNGYTF.

Details on this clonotype: A far larger clone is a single base away, which makes a read error likely. This chain uses TRBV24-1 with TRBJ2-1; no definite D call. The DNA end lines up better with TRBJ2-5; the J call may be wrong. There are 14 residues in the CDR3. Germline CDR1 KGHDR, CDR2 SFDVKD. In DNA, the CDR3 is TGTGACACCAGTGATTCCGGCGGCCAAGAGACCCAGTACTTC. Translated, it gives CDTSDSGGQETQYF.

Ten or more counts support this clonotype. V gene TRBV19 combines with J gene TRBJ2-7; 8 bases fit TRBD2. The length of the CDR3 is 12 residues. Germline lookup yields CDR1 LNHDA and CDR2 SQIVND (reference sequence). The ends lost 9 bases at V and 3 bases at J; junction bases unmatched: 4. The CDR3 DNA is TGTGCCAGCAACGGGAGGGACTACGAGCAGTACTTC. Translated, it gives CASNGRDYEQYF.

This clonotype occurred many times. The chain employs TRBV27 and TRBJ2-6; D perhaps matches TRBD2 (5 bases). The CDR3 covers 16 residues. V was pared by 1 base and J by 2 bases, with 9 bases between. Germline V gene data show CDR1 as MNHEY and CDR2 as SMNVEV (reference sequence). The CDR3 sequence is CASSLFGVAGANVLTF. The DNA for the CDR3 is TGTGCCAGCAGTTTATTCGGGGTCGCTGGGGCCAACGTCCTGACTTTC.

This chain joins TRBV29-1 and TRBJ1-4, with D unresolved. The V gene's germline CDR1 is SQVTM and CDR2 ANQGSEA. This CDR3 is 13 amino acids long. Trimming shortened V by 8 bases and J by 3 bases, and 13 bases separated the two germline ends. The CDR3: CSTREEANEKLFF. CDR3 nucleotide sequence: TGCAGCACTCGGGAGGAGGCTAATGAAAAACTGTTTTTT.

This clonotype was seen just once. The V call is TRBV20-1, the J call TRBJ2-3; no clear D gene. The germline V gene has CDR1 DFQATT and CDR2 SNEGSKA (reference sequence). The CDR3 contains 11 residues. V lost 6 bases and J lost 6, with 10 bases in between. CDR3: CSADQRDTQYF. CDR3 nucleotide sequence: TGCAGTGCGGACCAGAGGGATACGCAGTATTTT.

On this clonotype itself: This CDR3 is missing its conserved last phenylalanine or tryptophan, likely due to a read error. The genes are TRBV19 and TRBJ2-7; 8 bases fit TRBD1. CDR1 is LNHDA, CDR2 SQIVND, per germline (reference sequence). The CDR3 is 16 residues long. V gave up 4 bases and J gave up 3 bases; unmatched junction bases: 11. The CDR3 sequence is CASSTFTGTGSYEQYS. The CDR3 bases are TGTGCCAGTAGTACCTTTACCGGGACAGGAAGCTACGAGCAGTACTCC.

The V and J genes are TRBV5-1 and TRBJ1-1, with 7 bases identical to TRBD1. The CDR3 loop spans 17 amino acids. V was pared by 0 bases and J by 8 bases, with 16 bases of the junction left unmatched. Germline V gene lookup returns CDR1 SGHRS and CDR2 YFSETQ. The CDR3 region is CASSLGRDRAPFGEAFF. CDR3 nucleotide sequence: TGCGCCAGCAGCTTGGGGAGGGACAGAGCCCCTTTCGGAGAAGCTTTCTTT.

This clonotype was counted many times. The genes are TRBV20-1 and TRBJ2-2; no firm D call. Trimming shortened V by 1 base and J by 4 bases, and 13 bases separated the two germline ends. There are 15 residues in the CDR3. The germline V gene has CDR1 DFQATT and CDR2 SNEGSKA (reference sequence). CDR3 residues: CSARGEIMGTGELFF. CDR3 nucleotides: TGCAGTGCTAGAGGCGAGATTATGGGCACCGGGGAGCTGTTTTTT.

This clonotype was seen only a few times. The chain couples TRBV19 to TRBJ2-1; D gene uncertain. The CDR3 runs 14 residues. Trimming took 4 bases from V and 5 from J, leaving 12 bases between them. Germline CDR1 is LNHDA and CDR2 is SQIVND (reference sequence). CDR3 region: CASSTLPPNNEQFF. DNA for the CDR3: TGTGCCAGTAGTACTCTCCCACCGAACAATGAGCAGTTCTTC.

This clonotype was found many times. The chain has TRBV20-1 and TRBJ2-2; D uncertain. Germline V gene data show CDR1 as DFQATT and CDR2 as SNEGSKA (reference sequence). V shed 0 bases and J shed 2 bases, with 13 bases lying between them. The CDR3 loop spans 16 amino acids. CDR3 DNA: TGCAGTGCTAGAGATGCCGCGACACCCAACACCGGGGAGCTGTTTTTT. Amino acid sequence: CSARDAATPNTGELFF.

This clonotype has at least ten counts. This rearrangement joins TRBV29-1 to TRBJ2-5; D is unresolved. V was shortened by 0 bases and J by 3 bases, with 8 bases between the two germline ends. Germline V gene lookup returns CDR1 SQVTM and CDR2 ANQGSEA. CDR3 size: 13 residues. The CDR3 nucleotides are TGCAGCGTTGAAGATCCGTTGGAAGAGACCCAGTACTTC. This gives the protein CSVEDPLEETQYF.

There are a few counts of this clonotype. This rearrangement joins TRBV4-2 to TRBJ1-3; the D gene is possibly TRBD1 (5 bases). This CDR3 has 16 residues. In germline, CDR1 is LGHNA, CDR2 YNFKEQ. V shed 3 bases and J shed 3 bases, with 15 bases lying between them. The CDR3 sequence is CASSQDPGTLGNTIYF. CDR3 DNA: TGTGCCAGCAGCCAGGATCCCGGGACGCTTGGAAACACCATATATTTT.

In this sample, this clonotype turned up many times. The chain is built from TRBV4-3 and TRBJ1-2, with D hard to call. Germline V gene lookup returns CDR1 LGHNA and CDR2 YSLEER. The V gene lost 0 bases and the J gene lost 7 bases, with 15 bases spanning the gap. CDR3 length: 15 amino acids. The CDR3 DNA reads TGCGCCAGCAGCCAAGATGCCCAGCCGGTGGGTGGCTACACCTTC. Translated: CASSQDAQPVGGYTF.

This clonotype was picked up many times. The genes are TRBV3-1 and TRBJ1-1, with a weak D call TRBD1 (6 bases). The CDR3 has 15 amino acids. Trimming took off 0 bases at V and 5 bases at J, with 13 bases between the two ends. CDR1 and CDR2 (germline): LGHDT, YNNKEL (reference sequence). The CDR3 is CASSQDVGGRTEAFF. The CDR3, as DNA: TGTGCCAGCAGCCAAGATGTGGGGGGCCGGACTGAAGCTTTCTTT.